This TCR beta chain was sequenced for a study of blood T cell repertoires in COVID-19. The protocol was immunoSEQ multiplex PCR, while the TCRdb copy is restricted to in-frame clones and leaves out a portion. The data show 200,000 to 300,000 clones, with 70% to 85% seen just once and about 2.3% held by the top ten. The receptor comes from a man in his forties or fifties who had recovered from COVID-19. Sequences were obtained from peripheral blood.

The CDR3 nucleotides are TGTGCCAGCAGCTTGGACAGGGGGAACAATGAGCAGTTCTTC. This sequence encodes CASSLDRGNNEQFF. The chain uses TRBV5-4 and TRBJ2-1; 8 nucleotides align to TRBD1. The CDR3 covers 14 residues. Germline CDR1 reads SGHNT; CDR2 reads YYREEE (reference sequence). V lost 0 bases, J lost 5 bases, and 1 base stayed unmatched.